A single sample gave rise to the 30 T cell receptor beta chains below, sequenced in a study of shared clonotypes between healthy human individuals. Clones were sequenced by immunoSEQ multiplex PCR, and TCRdb holds only the in-frame ones, with some missing. Here the sample spans roughly 2 million clones, almost 96% being singletons. Sample: naive CD4+ T cells sorted from blood. Regarding subset: CD45RA+ positively selected. All receptors derive from a man between 18 and 29 years old in good health.

On this clone: Other DNA sequences in this sample translate to the same CDR3. The chain uses TRBV6-5 and TRBJ2-7, with no clear D. Per germline, CDR1 MNHEY and CDR2 SVGAGI. Trimming cost V 6 bases and J 1 base, with 10 bases left between them. This CDR3 contains 13 residues. The CDR3 is CASSRTISYEQYF. DNA for the CDR3: TGTGCCAGCAGCCGAACCATATCCTACGAGCAGTACTTC.

This clone was found once. This chain uses TRBV5-1 with TRBJ2-7, with 10 positions matching TRBD1. The CDR3 covers 15 residues. J gave up 3 bases and V 5 bases, and 8 bases lay outside the gene matches. CDR1 and CDR2 from the germline V gene are SGHRS and YFSETQ. The DNA of the CDR3 is TGCGCCAGCAGTTCGGGACAGGGGATTTTCTACGAGCAGTACTTC. This sequence encodes CASSSGQGIFYEQYF.

This sequence joins TRBV21-1 and TRBJ2-1; whether TRBD1, the table's D call, matches the DNA was not checked. TRBV21-1 is given as a pseudogene. The CDR3 has 12 amino acids. The CDR3 is CASRINRDEQFF. The CDR3 nucleotides read TGTGCCAGCAGGATAAACAGGGATGAGCAGTTCTTC.

The V gene is TRBV30, the J gene TRBJ1-6; D remains unclear. From germline, CDR1 is GTSNPN and CDR2 SVGIG (reference sequence). CDR3 length: 18 amino acids. V was pared by 3 bases and J by 0 bases, with 18 bases between. In nucleotides, the CDR3 is TGTGCCTGGAGCCCCCAGCCGGGCGAAAGCTCCTATAATTCACCCCTCCACTTT. Protein: CAWSPQPGESSYNSPLHF.

V and J are TRBV4-2 and TRBJ1-6; TRBD1 matches at 9 bases. V lost 1 base and J lost 8; bases outside the gene matches: 0. Germline CDR1 reads LGHNA; CDR2 reads YNFKEQ. The CDR3 loop spans 14 amino acids. CDR3 residues: CASSQGDRDSPLHF. The CDR3 region has the DNA TGTGCCAGCAGCCAAGGGGACAGGGATTCACCCCTCCACTTT.

The CDR3 DNA reads as TGTGCCAGCAGCTTAGGTTCTGGCTTTGGACTGTTTTTT. It translates to CASSLGSGFGLFF. The chain is built from TRBV11-2 and TRBJ1-4; unclear D gene. CDR1 is SGHAT, CDR2 FQNNGV, per germline. This CDR3 has 13 residues. V was pared by 1 base and J by 13 bases, with 13 bases between.

The chain joins TRBV30 to TRBJ2-1; maybe TRBD2 (6 bases). The CDR3 spans 11 residues. Trimming took off 4 bases at V and 12 bases at J, with 13 bases between the two ends. Germline V lookup: CDR1 GTSNPN, CDR2 SVGIG (reference sequence). The CDR3 here is CAWIERAWQFF. In DNA, the CDR3 is TGTGCCTGGATAGAGCGGGCATGGCAGTTCTTC.

The chain joins TRBV10-3 to TRBJ2-7; possibly TRBD2 for D (5 bases). Germline-derived CDR1 and CDR2 are ENHRY and SYGVKD. Trimming took off 6 bases at V and 3 bases at J, with 18 bases between the two ends. CDR3 length: 15 residues. The CDR3, as DNA: TGTGCCATCAGGGGCCCCGGGGATTCTCACTACGAGCAGTACTTC. This codes for CAIRGPGDSHYEQYF.

The chain combines TRBV30 with TRBJ2-2; either TRBD1 or TRBD2 may fit D (5 bases each). The V end was cut by 4 bases, the J end by 1 base, with 13 bases between. The length of the CDR3 is 15 residues. CDR1 is GTSNPN, CDR2 SVGIG, per germline (reference sequence). Written as DNA, the CDR3 is TGTGCCTGGAAAAAACCGGGGCTGAACACCGGGGAGCTGTTTTTT. The encoded protein is CAWKKPGLNTGELFF.

This chain links TRBV7-9 with TRBJ1-1; 7 positions agree with TRBD1. This CDR3 has 12 amino acids. The trim removed 8 bases at V and 5 bases at J, leaving 5 bases unmatched. CDR1 SEHNR and CDR2 FQNEAQ come from the germline V gene (reference sequence). The CDR3 region is CASRQGWTEAFF. DNA of the CDR3: TGTGCCAGCCGACAGGGATGGACTGAAGCTTTCTTT.

Only one count was recorded for this clone. The chain carries TRBV4-2 and TRBJ2-4; D gene unclear. The germline gives CDR1 LGHNA, CDR2 YNFKEQ. V gave up 4 bases and J gave up 1 base, with 8 bases separating them. The CDR3 covers 14 residues. CDR3 nucleotides: TGTGCCAGCAGCCTTGAAGCGGCCAAAAACATTCAGTACTTC. This encodes CASSLEAAKNIQYF.

A few counts support this clone. Other DNA sequences of this sample code for an identical CDR3. The CDR3 reads CASSLEQLYEQYF. The CDR3 coding sequence is TGCGCCAGCAGCTTGGAACAGCTCTACGAGCAGTACTTC. The J gene is TRBJ2-7, the V gene TRBV5-1; the D is unclear. V gave up 0 bases and J gave up 3 bases, with 7 bases separating them. This CDR3 is built from 13 residues. Germline V gene lookup returns CDR1 SGHRS and CDR2 YFSETQ.

The V call is TRBV4-1, the J call TRBJ2-7, with TRBD2 matching 13 bases. This CDR3 is 18 amino acids long. Germline CDR1 MGHRA, CDR2 YSYEKL. Trimming cost V 4 bases and J 5 bases; bases outside gene matches: 14. The CDR3 loop reads CASSRGLAGVVGIDEQYF. The CDR3 nucleotides read TGCGCCAGCAGCCGCGGACTAGCGGGAGTAGTGGGAATCGACGAGCAGTACTTC.

The gene calls are TRBV5-1 and TRBJ1-1; 7 nucleotides agree with TRBD1. V lost 1 base and J lost 4; bases outside the gene matches: 10. The CDR3 is 16 amino acids. CDR1 and CDR2 (germline): SGHRS, YFSETQ. CDR3 region: CASSLLSTGSGTEAFF. The CDR3 DNA sequence: TGCGCCAGCAGCTTGCTTTCGACAGGGTCGGGCACTGAAGCTTTCTTT.

V and J are TRBV6-5 and TRBJ1-6; D perhaps matches TRBD1 (5 bases). Trimming took 0 bases from V and 7 from J, leaving 13 bases between them. Germline V gene sequence: CDR1 MNHEY, CDR2 SVGAGI. The CDR3 loop spans 16 amino acids. The CDR3 DNA is TGTGCCAGCAGTTACTCTTTACCGGGACTGAATTCACCCCTCCACTTT. It yields the protein CASSYSLPGLNSPLHF.

Here the CDR3 reads CASSGEKPTPYEQYF. CDR3 sequence (DNA): TGTGCCAGCAGCGGGGAGAAACCGACCCCCTACGAGCAGTACTTC. J is TRBJ2-7 and V is TRBV7-9, with D maybe TRBD2 (5 bases). The ends were cut back, 5 bases at V and 2 bases at J, with 16 bases in the middle. The CDR3 contains 15 residues. Germline V lookup: CDR1 SEHNR, CDR2 FQNEAQ (reference sequence).

V usage is TRBV9 and J usage is TRBJ1-2; D not resolved. The CDR3 length is 15 residues. The V gene's germline CDR1 is SGDLS and CDR2 YYNGEE. V lost 0 bases and J lost 5, with 14 bases in between. The CDR3 protein is CASSVDSGSFYGYTF. As DNA, the CDR3 is TGTGCCAGCAGCGTAGACTCAGGATCGTTTTATGGCTACACCTTC.

The V call is TRBV9, the J call TRBJ2-3; D may be TRBD1 (5 bases). V was trimmed by 3 bases and J by 0 bases, leaving 14 bases between them. The CDR3 is 16 amino acids. Per germline, CDR1 SGDLS and CDR2 YYNGEE. In DNA, the CDR3 is TGTGCCAGCAGCGCCCGACAGAGTACTAGCACAGATACGCAGTATTTT. Its protein is CASSARQSTSTDTQYF.

The gene calls are TRBV30 and TRBJ1-4, with D unclear. Trimming removed 2 bases from V and 8 bases from J, with 6 bases in between. The CDR3 has 11 amino acids. Looked up from germline, CDR1 is GTSNPN and CDR2 is SVGIG (reference sequence). The CDR3 nucleotides read TGTGCCTGGAGTCAAAAGGAAAAACTGTTTTTT. It translates to CAWSQKEKLFF.

This clone was counted once. The chain links TRBV5-1 to TRBJ2-7; 10 bases match TRBD2. The CDR3 loop spans 14 amino acids. Germline loops: CDR1 SGHRS, CDR2 YFSETQ. The V segment lost 4 bases and the J segment 5 bases; nucleotides outside the gene matches: 6. Here the CDR3 DNA reads TGCGCCAGCAGCAGGGCAGCGGGAGGGGACGAGCAGTACTTC. It translates to CASSRAAGGDEQYF.

The genes are TRBV5-6 and TRBJ2-5; unclear D gene. V was trimmed by 6 bases and J by 0 bases, leaving 9 bases between them. The CDR3 extends over 13 amino acids. Germline CDR1 SGHDT, CDR2 YYEEEE. The DNA for the CDR3 is TGTGCCAGCACCCTTGGCAACCAAGAGACCCAGTACTTC. It codes for CASTLGNQETQYF.

CDR3 loop: CAWSVWDPIGYTF. CDR3 DNA sequence: TGTGCCTGGAGTGTATGGGATCCAATCGGCTACACCTTC. This chain links TRBV30 with TRBJ1-2; D unclear. Trimming took off 0 bases at V and 8 bases at J, with 13 bases between the two ends. This CDR3 spans 13 amino acids. Germline V gene sequence: CDR1 GTSNPN, CDR2 SVGIG (reference sequence).

The chain uses TRBV18 and TRBJ1-2; D is unclear. Deletions cut 5 bases from V and 5 bases from J, with 12 bases between. The CDR3 loop spans 13 amino acids. The germline V gene has CDR1 KGHSH and CDR2 LQKENI. The CDR3 loop is CASSALGEYGYTF. The CDR3 nucleotides read TGTGCCAGCTCAGCCCTTGGGGAATATGGCTACACCTTC. Filled out from reference TRBV18 and TRBJ1-2, the complete variable domain reads NAGVMQNPRHLVRRRGQEARLRCSPMKGHSHVYWYRQLPEEGLKFMVYLQKENIIDESGMPKERFSAEFPKEGPSILRIQQVVRGDSAAYFCASSALGEYGYTFGSGTRLTVV.

J is TRBJ2-1 and V is TRBV18; TRBD2 aligns across 8 bases. Germline trimming cut 1 base from V and 8 bases from J; bases unmatched to any gene: 4. From germline, CDR1 is KGHSH and CDR2 LQKENI. The CDR3 is 14 residues long. CDR3 region: CASSPRQAGDEQFF. CDR3 coding DNA: TGTGCCAGCTCACCACGCCAAGCGGGAGATGAGCAGTTCTTC.

The chain combines TRBV5-4 with TRBJ2-3; no firm D call. The V gene lost 4 bases and the J gene lost 4 bases, with 22 bases spanning the gap. Germline lookup yields CDR1 SGHNT and CDR2 YYREEE (reference sequence). There are 17 residues in the CDR3. This chain's CDR3 is CASSRLRAQVRADTQYF. The CDR3 DNA is TGTGCCAGCAGCCGACTCCGGGCCCAAGTCCGAGCAGATACGCAGTATTTT.

This sequence joins TRBV9 and TRBJ1-5; D may be TRBD1 (6 bases). Trimming stripped 2 bases from V and 8 bases from J, with 17 bases between. The germline gives CDR1 SGDLS, CDR2 YYNGEE. The CDR3 is 15 amino acids. CDR3 nucleotides: TGTGCCAGCAGCGTCGGGACAAATAAGATAGAGCCCCAGCATTTT. Encoded protein: CASSVGTNKIEPQHF.

This sequence joins TRBV9 and TRBJ2-7; D might be TRBD1 or TRBD2, each matching 5 bases. There are 15 residues in the CDR3. Trimming left V 0 bases short and J 4 bases short, with 14 bases between. CDR1 is SGDLS and CDR2 is YYNGEE in the germline V gene. The CDR3 sequence is CASSVEMGTHYEQYF. CDR3 coding DNA: TGTGCCAGCAGCGTAGAAATGGGGACCCATTACGAGCAGTACTTC.

The rearrangement links TRBV6-1 to TRBJ1-1, with a possible D match to TRBD1 (5 bases). Trimming pared 6 bases from V and 6 bases from J, leaving 14 bases between. The CDR3 runs 13 residues. In germline, CDR1 is MNHNS, CDR2 SASEGT. The CDR3 region has the DNA TGTGCCAGCAGCCCCGGGGCGGGGGCTGAAGCTTTCTTT. Protein product: CASSPGAGAEAFF.

The chain recombines TRBV19 with TRBJ1-6; D call uncertain. V dropped 10 bases and J dropped 7 bases, with 23 bases sitting between them. The CDR3 extends over 16 amino acids. Germline CDR1 is LNHDA and CDR2 is SQIVND (reference sequence). This CDR3 is CATKTGQTTGNSPLHF. For the CDR3, the DNA is TGTGCCACCAAAACCGGGCAGACGACCGGGAATTCACCCCTCCACTTT.

V is TRBV6-1 and J is TRBJ1-2; 8 bases line up with TRBD1. V trimming: 5 bases; J trimming: 3 bases; junction bases outside the gene matches: 5. CDR1 is MNHNS, CDR2 SASEGT, per germline. CDR3 length: 14 amino acids. The CDR3 DNA sequence: TGTGCCAGCAGTTTAAACAGGGGGGACTATGGCTACACCTTC. Its protein product is CASSLNRGDYGYTF.